This T cell receptor beta chain emerged from a study of PD-1 blockade in classical Hodgkin lymphoma. Each of the patients experienced relapse following autologous stem cell transplantation, and their brentuximab vedotin exposure differed. Thawed PBMCs underwent magnetic negative selection to yield purified CD4+ T cells. Complete response, partial response or progressive disease made up the best responses. Overall study results and limits: Complete responders entered with baseline diversity on par with newly diagnosed patients, the results showed. While CD8+ TCR diversity did not rise significantly by C4D1, CD4+ TCR diversity did. Some patients started nivolumab under 1 year after ASCT, and they were excluded.

Repertoires were generated with immunoSEQ multiplex PCR, while TCRdb's copy carries only in-frame clones and drops some. The table has approximately 25,000 clones, roughly 84% seen once. This clone was observed a few times. Its antigen is unidentified. Here the sequenced sample was CD4+ T cells from blood, taken at baseline. This receptor was obtained from a human donor with classical Hodgkin lymphoma.

Here the CDR3 DNA reads TGTGCTACGCAGGATGCTAACTATGGCTACACCTTC. Protein product: CATQDANYGYTF. This chain uses TRBV10-3 with TRBJ1-2, with D unresolved. Germline V gives CDR1 ENHRY, CDR2 SYGVKD. The CDR3 runs to 12 residues.